This is a list of T cell receptor beta chains from one sample in a study of T cells after posttransplantation cyclophosphamide. Method: immunoSEQ multiplex PCR; TCRdb's copy keeps in-frame clones and lacks some. The table includes approximately 16,000 clones, about three quarters detected once. The sequenced sample was CD8+ T cells sorted from PBMCs, obtained approximately 1,900 days after a stem cell transplant with posttransplant cyclophosphamide. The receptors derive from a female patient between 35 and 55 years old who received an allogeneic stem cell transplant from a related donor, was CMV-positive, and had no GVHD. The T cells may come from the graft donor. Each CDR3 is given with its conserved first and last residue. A D gene is named only where the DNA matches it firmly. Clone size is not always given. Where it is, it says once, few, many or a class for expanded clones.

CDR3nt | CDR3aa | v_gene | d_gene | abundance | j_gene
TGCAGCGTTACTCGGGCCGGGGAGCTGTTTTTT | CSVTRAGELFF | TRBV29-1 | - | few | TRBJ2-2
TGTGCCAGCAGTGCGGGCTTAATCTCCTACGAGCAGTACTTC | CASSAGLISYEQYF | TRBV14 | - | - | TRBJ2-7
TGTGCCAGCAGCGTTGGGGACAGTTACTACGAGCAGTACTTC | CASSVGDSYYEQYF | TRBV9 | TRBD1 | - | TRBJ2-7
TGTGCCAGCAGTTATGGCCCCTACAATGAGCAGTTCTTC | CASSYGPYNEQFF | TRBV27 | - | - | TRBJ2-1
TGTGCCAGCAGCTTGCCACAGGTCGTTCCCCTCCTGTTCTTC | CASSLPQVVPLLFF | TRBV5-6 | - | - | TRBJ2-1
TGCGCCAGCAGCCACAGCGACAGGGGTGGTACTGAAGCTTTCTTT | CASSHSDRGGTEAFF | TRBV5-1 | TRBD1 | - | TRBJ1-1
TGTGCCAGCAGTTATATGAATGAAAAACTGTTTTTT | CASSYMNEKLFF | TRBV6-6 | - | few | TRBJ1-4
TGTGCCACCAGCGTTTCCCCAGGGGGCGGCTCCTACAATGAGCAGTTCTTC | CATSVSPGGGSYNEQFF | TRBV15 | TRBD1 | - | TRBJ2-1
TGCAGCGTTGAGGGGGATCCAGGGGAGTACGAGCAGTACTTC | CSVEGDPGEYEQYF | TRBV29-1 | - | - | TRBJ2-7
TGTGCCAGCAGTGAATCCGGGGACAGGGCGGAACAGTACTTC | CASSESGDRAEQYF | TRBV25-1 | TRBD1 | - | TRBJ2-4
TGTGCCAGCAGCTCAACCGGGACTAGCGCTTACAATGAGCAGTTCTTC | CASSSTGTSAYNEQFF | TRBV11-3 | TRBD2 | - | TRBJ2-1
TGTGCCAGTAGTATAGTCCCCCTGAGGGTCACTGAAGCTTTCTTT | CASSIVPLRVTEAFF | TRBV19 | - | - | TRBJ1-1
TGTGCCAGCAGCTTAGGCAGTAGTGCAGGGAACGAGCAGTACTTC | CASSLGSSAGNEQYF | TRBV11-2 | - | - | TRBJ2-7
TGTGCCAGCAGCTCGCAAGCGAACACTGAAGCTTTCTTT | CASSSQANTEAFF | TRBV9 | - | - | TRBJ1-1
TGCGCCAGCAGCCAAGATCCAGCGGGGGACTACAATGAGCAGTTCTTC | CASSQDPAGDYNEQFF | TRBV4-1 | TRBD2 | - | TRBJ2-1
TGCGCCAGCAGCACCTGGACAGGGGATGAAAAACTGTTTTTT | CASSTWTGDEKLFF | TRBV5-1 | TRBD1 | - | TRBJ1-4
TGTGCCAGCAGCCAGAGAGGGACAGGGGTCAATGAGCAGTTCTTC | CASSQRGTGVNEQFF | TRBV7-9 | TRBD1 | once | TRBJ2-1
TGTGCCAGCAGCTTTGTACAGGGCCCTTCTGGCTACACCTTC | CASSFVQGPSGYTF | TRBV7-9 | - | - | TRBJ1-2
TGTGCCAGTAGTTCCCGGGACATGGGATACGAGCAGTACTTC | CASSSRDMGYEQYF | TRBV19 | - | - | TRBJ2-7
TGTGCCAGCAGTTCGTCCACTGAAGCTTTCTTT | CASSSSTEAFF | TRBV6-5 | - | - | TRBJ1-1
TGTGCCAGCTCACTTACGGGACAGCAATATAGCAATCAGCCCCAGCATTTT | CASSLTGQQYSNQPQHF | TRBV18 | TRBD1 | once | TRBJ1-5
TGTGCCAGCAGCAGATCGGGACACGCTAATGGCTACACCTTC | CASSRSGHANGYTF | TRBV7-6 | - | - | TRBJ1-2